Listed below are T cell receptor beta chains from one sample, sequenced in a study of OX40 agonist ivuxolimab in advanced cancers. Clones were read by immunoSEQ multiplex PCR, and TCRdb kept only the in-frame ones, dropping some. Found here are over 75,000 clones, 92% of them singletons; the top ten hold 1.1%. This specimen was CD4+ or CD8+ T cells sorted from blood, taken in a trial of the OX40 agonist ivuxolimab. These TCRs come from an adult with an advanced solid tumor such as melanoma, head and neck, liver or kidney cancer. Each CDR3 is given with its conserved first and last residue.

J gene | V gene | CDR3 protein
TRBJ2-7 | TRBV10-3 | CAIRDGSYEQYF
TRBJ2-7 | TRBV28 | CASRPTGGPVDEQYF
TRBJ2-3 | TRBV4-3 | CASSPSAGATDTQYF
TRBJ2-1 | TRBV27 | CASSPRDSYYNEQFF
TRBJ2-4 | TRBV2 | CASSLYSRDLAKNIQYF
TRBJ2-5 | TRBV9 | CASSVGSVETQYF
TRBJ2-2 | TRBV9 | CANGGNTGELFF
TRBJ2-7 | TRBV5-4 | CASSETSGSSYEQYF
TRBJ1-2 | TRBV28 | CASVGSNYGYTF
TRBJ2-1 | TRBV19 | CASSRGSGRVNEQFF
TRBJ1-1 | TRBV6-6 | CASSYTSAEAFF
TRBJ2-5 | TRBV19 | CASCTRGSWETQYF
TRBJ2-1 | TRBV11-2 | CASSLVGLGSNEQFF
TRBJ2-6 | TRBV28 | CASSSIGANVLTF
TRBJ1-4 | TRBV4-1 | CASSQKGQGREKLFF
TRBJ2-5 | TRBV4-1 | CASSRHIFQETQYF
TRBJ1-1 | TRBV19 | CASGPGSLAFF
TRBJ1-2 | TRBV25-1 | CASSEKEGYTF
TRBJ2-1 | TRBV28 | CASPDRGLVNEQFF
TRBJ2-3 | TRBV28 | CASSPASYTDTQYF
TRBJ2-2 | TRBV7-3 | CASSLTRLDGELFF
TRBJ2-1 | TRBV6-1 | CASSDRLAGESEQFF
TRBJ1-3 | TRBV29-1 | CSVATQVTGNTIYF
TRBJ2-3 | TRBV5-4 | CASSFFLGQGTDTQYF
TRBJ2-7 | TRBV5-1 | CASSWTSGTYEQYF
TRBJ2-2 | TRBV4-2 | CASSQGEGNTGELFF
TRBJ1-1 | TRBV11-1 | CASSELWRHFVDTEAFF
TRBJ2-5 | TRBV11-2 | CASSRGGLETQYF
TRBJ1-5 | TRBV6-5 | CASRRGGLLNQPQHF
TRBJ2-2 | TRBV15 | CATSRDRLSTGELFF